The rows below give T cell receptor beta chains drawn from one sample of a study of T-cell memory formation after mild COVID-19. Using its own MiXCR run on the 5' RACE reads, TCRdb lists one record per CDR3 protein. The sample includes more than 350,000 distinct CDR3 sequences, about 15% seen only once; the top ten take about a fifth. The sample was PBMCs or a T cell subset sorted from them (not recorded which). These receptors all come from a man between 18 and 29 years old who had mild COVID-19 (a few samples of this study predate the infection). Cell type and time point are not known. Both conserved end residues are trimmed from each CDR3. The D gene is left open where the match is weak.

>-|TRBJ2-2|12|TRBV7-9
ASSSTGLTGELF
>-|TRBJ2-7|13|TRBV11-2
ASSLNHDPSYEQY
>TRBD1|TRBJ2-3|14|TRBV5-1
ASSFGPRGSTDTQY
>-|TRBJ1-2|11|TRBV6-2/TRBV6-3
ASSRGKRGGYT
>-|TRBJ1-2|10|TRBV7-2
ASSRYGQGYT
>TRBD2|TRBJ2-1|14|TRBV3-1
ASSQESRGGDDEQF
>-|TRBJ1-1|11|TRBV28
ASTQRENTEAF
>TRBD2|TRBJ2-5|17|TRBV7-2
ASSSSPFLAGVTWQTQY
>TRBD1|TRBJ2-2|13|TRBV4-1
ASSNPGQGTGELF
>-|TRBJ1-5|10|TRBV6-2/TRBV6-3
ASQDSNQPQH
>TRBD1|TRBJ2-5|13|TRBV29-1
SVEDRQGVQETQY
>-|TRBJ2-2|11|TRBV6-6
ASSYNGAGELF
>-|TRBJ2-5|12|TRBV20-1
SARRPAHQETQY
>-|TRBJ2-3|10|TRBV5-1
ASSSGVDTQY
>TRBD1|TRBJ2-5|11|TRBV30
AWRGTGVETQY
>-|TRBJ2-2|13|TRBV6-2/TRBV6-3
ASRTSGLAAGELF
>-|TRBJ1-1|10|TRBV10-3
AITAGETEAF
>-|TRBJ2-1|15|TRBV9
ASSVRPGPLSYNEQF
>-|TRBJ2-6|11|TRBV3-1
ASSHYGANVLT
>TRBD1|TRBJ1-6|14|TRBV7-2
ASSLAYRDRVSPLH
>TRBD2|TRBJ2-5|12|TRBV5-1
ASSGYSGEETQY
>-|TRBJ2-7|12|TRBV4-1
ASSRQRGDNEQY
>TRBD1|TRBJ2-1|12|TRBV7-2
AGKPGQEYNEQF
>-|TRBJ1-5|17|TRBV19
ASSIEGLGSADQNQPQH
>-|TRBJ1-5|14|TRBV7-2
ASSARGARSNQPQH
>-|TRBJ2-1|13|TRBV12-3/TRBV12-4
ASSPRATGDNEQF
>-|TRBJ2-5|12|TRBV20-1
SARDTGTQETQY
>-|TRBJ2-3|14|TRBV7-2
ASSLGVGRHTDTQY
>-|TRBJ1-2|13|TRBV6-2/TRBV6-3
ASSYGPGSRGGYT
>TRBD1|TRBJ2-2|11|TRBV6-5
ASNRGVPGELF
>TRBD1|TRBJ2-3|13|TRBV6-2/TRBV6-3
ASRLRDRGFGTQY
>TRBD1|TRBJ2-7|14|TRBV10-3
AISESDRGSGYEQY
>TRBD1|TRBJ1-2|14|TRBV7-9
ASSHVTGAAFYGYT
>-|TRBJ1-5|12|TRBV12-3/TRBV12-4
ASRGGGNNQPQH
>-|TRBJ1-6|12|TRBV6-5
ASSYALWNSPLH
>TRBD1|TRBJ2-1|15|TRBV20-1
SARGPAGGVAYNEQF
>TRBD1|TRBJ2-2|12|TRBV5-1
ASQDRGQTGELF